The T cell receptor (beta chain) under discussion was sequenced for a study of T cells in Graves' hyperthyroidism and ophthalmopathy. This clonotype was detected ten times or more. Reasons for excluding patients were uncontrolled infection, other autoimmune disease, pregnancy or lactation. Germline values: CDR1 SGHRS, CDR2 YFSETQ. CDR3 size: 16 residues. V was pared by 0 bases and J by 1 base, with 13 bases between. TCR beta CDR3 sequences were amplified from RNA transcripts. An initial round of RT-PCR targeting the TCR CDR3 relied on the HTBI primer set. TCRdb recomputed calls from the multiplex PCR reads with MiXCR, one row per CDR3 protein. The sample yields about 400,000 distinct CDR3 sequences, roughly an eighth seen once.

This clonotype originated in a woman aged 18-30 years with Graves' hyperthyroidism. The sequenced sample was blood. The chain uses TRBV5-1 and TRBJ1-1; D possibly corresponds to TRBD1 (5 bases). The CDR3 region is CASSLGIGTRNTEAFF. Here the CDR3 DNA reads TGCGCCAGCAGCTTGGGAATTGGGACGCGGAACACTGAAGCTTTCTTT.